This is a list of T cell receptor beta chains from one sample in a study of T cell repertoires in cytomegalovirus infection. Using its own MiXCR run on the reads, TCRdb lists one record per CDR3 protein. The sample holds about 400,000 distinct CDR3 sequences, 18% seen once. Sequenced input: PBMCs. Receptor source: a human donor in good health (CMV status not recorded). Some clones in this sample may be carry-over from other donors' samples. Both conserved end residues are part of each CDR3. Fields, in order: CDR3 protein, CDR3 DNA, J gene, D gene, clone size, V gene. D genes are given only for firm matches. Size values are once, few and many counts, or a class for expanded clones, and some rows have none.

CDR3 protein: CASSLEVDWNTEAFF
CDR3 DNA: TGCGCCAGCAGCTTGGAGGTAGATTGGAACACTGAAGCTTTCTTT
J gene: TRBJ1-1
D gene: -
clone size: few
V gene: TRBV5-1

CDR3 protein: CASSLAGHEQFF
CDR3 DNA: TGTGCCAGCAGCCTAGCGGGGCATGAGCAGTTCTTC
J gene: TRBJ2-1
D gene: TRBD2
clone size: many
V gene: TRBV11-1

CDR3 protein: CASRNISGTREQYF
CDR3 DNA: TGTGCCAGCAGAAACATTAGCGGGACAAGGGAGCAGTACTTC
J gene: TRBJ2-7
D gene: TRBD2
clone size: many
V gene: TRBV7-9

CDR3 protein: CASSWDQGLWGYTF
CDR3 DNA: TGTGCCAGCAGCTGGGACCAGGGGCTCTGGGGCTACACCTTC
J gene: TRBJ1-2
D gene: -
clone size: -
V gene: TRBV7-9

CDR3 protein: CASSRQGRQETQYF
CDR3 DNA: TGTGCCAGTTCCAGACAGGGCAGACAAGAGACCCAGTACTTC
J gene: TRBJ2-5
D gene: TRBD1
clone size: many
V gene: TRBV7-9

CDR3 protein: CASSPPEPYGQYF
CDR3 DNA: TGTGCCAGCAGCCCGCCCGAGCCTTACGGGCAGTACTTC
J gene: TRBJ2-7
D gene: -
clone size: many
V gene: TRBV7-9

CDR3 protein: CASSSRGGAGDTEAFF
CDR3 DNA: TGTGCCAGCAGCTCCCGGGGCGGCGCGGGGGACACTGAAGCTTTCTTT
J gene: TRBJ1-1
D gene: -
clone size: many
V gene: TRBV7-2

CDR3 protein: CASSLDSPRGNTIYF
CDR3 DNA: TGTGCCAGCAGTTTAGACAGCCCTCGCGGAAACACCATATATTTT
J gene: TRBJ1-3
D gene: -
clone size: -
V gene: TRBV12-3/TRBV12-4

CDR3 protein: CASSFGLAVSF
CDR3 DNA: TGTGCCAGCAGCTTCGGACTAGCGGTATCCTTC
J gene: TRBJ2-7
D gene: TRBD2
clone size: many
V gene: TRBV7-2

CDR3 protein: CASSYIAGGADTQYF
CDR3 DNA: TGTGCCAGCAGTTACATAGCGGGGGGGGCAGATACGCAGTATTTT
J gene: TRBJ2-3
D gene: TRBD2
clone size: few
V gene: TRBV6-2/TRBV6-3

CDR3 protein: CASSFYPGLAGRQETQYF
CDR3 DNA: TGTGCCAGCAGCTTTTACCCGGGACTAGCGGGGCGTCAAGAGACCCAGTACTTC
J gene: TRBJ2-5
D gene: TRBD2
clone size: many
V gene: TRBV7-8

CDR3 protein: CASSFIPGGGEKLFF
CDR3 DNA: TGTGCCAGCAGCTTCATTCCCGGCGGGGGTGAAAAACTGTTTTTT
J gene: TRBJ1-4
D gene: -
clone size: many
V gene: TRBV7-8

CDR3 protein: CASSGTAGNTEAFF
CDR3 DNA: TGTGCCAGCAGTGGGACAGCGGGGAACACTGAAGCTTTCTTT
J gene: TRBJ1-1
D gene: TRBD1
clone size: many
V gene: TRBV12-3/TRBV12-4

CDR3 protein: CASSWRLNTGELFF
CDR3 DNA: TGTGCCAGCAGTTGGCGGTTGAACACCGGGGAGCTGTTTTTT
J gene: TRBJ2-2
D gene: -
clone size: -
V gene: TRBV6-1

CDR3 protein: CSAIGTGSSGEQYF
CDR3 DNA: TGCAGTGCCATTGGGACAGGGTCTTCGGGCGAGCAGTACTTC
J gene: TRBJ2-7
D gene: TRBD1
clone size: -
V gene: TRBV20-1

CDR3 protein: CASSLVGSGDQETQYF
CDR3 DNA: TGTGCCAGCAGCTTAGTTGGTAGCGGGGACCAAGAGACCCAGTACTTC
J gene: TRBJ2-5
D gene: TRBD2
clone size: many
V gene: TRBV7-2

CDR3 protein: CASSLDRDEQYF
CDR3 DNA: TGTGCCAGCAGCCTAGACAGGGACGAGCAGTACTTC
J gene: TRBJ2-7
D gene: TRBD1
clone size: -
V gene: TRBV3-1

CDR3 protein: CASSPGENEQFF
CDR3 DNA: TGTGCCAGCAGCCCAGGGGAGAATGAGCAGTTCTTC
J gene: TRBJ2-1
D gene: -
clone size: few
V gene: TRBV11-3

CDR3 protein: CATLGQMDYNEQFF
CDR3 DNA: TGTGCCACCCTAGGACAGATGGATTACAATGAGCAGTTCTTC
J gene: TRBJ2-1
D gene: -
clone size: -
V gene: TRBV10-3

CDR3 protein: CASSKARGPLTEAFF
CDR3 DNA: TGTGCCAGCAGTAAAGCGAGGGGGCCATTAACTGAAGCTTTCTTT
J gene: TRBJ1-1
D gene: TRBD1
clone size: -
V gene: TRBV2

CDR3 protein: CSAQNAGSSYEQYF
CDR3 DNA: TGCAGTGCACAAAATGCAGGGAGCTCCTACGAGCAGTACTTC
J gene: TRBJ2-7
D gene: -
clone size: few
V gene: TRBV20-1

CDR3 protein: CSVQAQVIDTEAFF
CDR3 DNA: TGCAGCGTTCAAGCCCAGGTGATAGACACTGAAGCTTTCTTT
J gene: TRBJ1-1
D gene: -
clone size: -
V gene: TRBV29-1

CDR3 protein: CATSDSGTSGRDEQFF
CDR3 DNA: TGTGCCACCAGTGATTCCGGGACTAGCGGGAGGGATGAGCAGTTCTTC
J gene: TRBJ2-1
D gene: TRBD2
clone size: -
V gene: TRBV24-1

CDR3 protein: CASSFLTGANVLTF
CDR3 DNA: TGTGCCAGCAGTTTCCTTACGGGGGCCAACGTCCTGACTTTC
J gene: TRBJ2-6
D gene: -
clone size: many
V gene: TRBV28

CDR3 protein: CTVRQGTRTEAFF
CDR3 DNA: TGCACAGTAAGACAGGGGACAAGAACTGAAGCTTTCTTT
J gene: TRBJ1-1
D gene: TRBD1
clone size: few
V gene: TRBV20-1

CDR3 protein: CASSPLVLEVFF
CDR3 DNA: TGTGCCAGCAGCCCCCTCGTTCTTGAAGTTTTCTTT
J gene: TRBJ1-1
D gene: -
clone size: few
V gene: TRBV7-9

CDR3 protein: CASSIREVQGYSGANVLTF
CDR3 DNA: TGTGCCAGTAGTATCAGGGAGGTACAGGGGTACTCTGGGGCCAACGTCCTGACTTTC
J gene: TRBJ2-6
D gene: -
clone size: few
V gene: TRBV19

CDR3 protein: CASSYGQVDNEQFF
CDR3 DNA: TGTGCCAGCAGTTATGGGCAGGTGGACAATGAGCAGTTCTTC
J gene: TRBJ2-1
D gene: -
clone size: -
V gene: TRBV6-2/TRBV6-3

CDR3 protein: CASSGRQGVPRGQETQYF
CDR3 DNA: TGTGCCAGCAGCGGCAGACAGGGGGTCCCACGGGGCCAAGAGACCCAGTACTTC
J gene: TRBJ2-5
D gene: TRBD1
clone size: -
V gene: TRBV7-9

CDR3 protein: CASSRGSGYTF
CDR3 DNA: TGTGCCAGCTCCCGTGGAAGTGGCTACACCTTC
J gene: TRBJ1-2
D gene: -
clone size: -
V gene: TRBV27

CDR3 protein: CASSLSPLVLSTETQYF
CDR3 DNA: TGTGCCAGCAGCTTATCCCCCCTAGTGCTATCAACGGAGACCCAGTACTTC
J gene: TRBJ2-5
D gene: -
clone size: many
V gene: TRBV11-2

CDR3 protein: CASSLIAAGRTGELFF
CDR3 DNA: TGTGCCAGCAGCTTGATAGCCGCAGGCCGCACCGGGGAGCTGTTTTTT
J gene: TRBJ2-2
D gene: -
clone size: many
V gene: TRBV7-2

CDR3 protein: CASSGTGMEKLFF
CDR3 DNA: TGTGCCAGCTCTGGGACAGGGATGGAAAAACTGTTTTTT
J gene: TRBJ1-4
D gene: TRBD1
clone size: once
V gene: TRBV6-1

CDR3 protein: CASGQRGGLREQFF
CDR3 DNA: TGTGCCAGCGGACAGCGGGGGGGCCTCAGGGAGCAGTTCTTC
J gene: TRBJ2-1
D gene: TRBD2
clone size: -
V gene: TRBV12-3/TRBV12-4

CDR3 protein: CASSPGTRAGGPYEQYF
CDR3 DNA: TGCGCCAGCAGCCCTGGAACGAGAGCGGGGGGGCCGTACGAGCAGTACTTC
J gene: TRBJ2-7
D gene: TRBD2
clone size: -
V gene: TRBV5-1

CDR3 protein: CASSPWTGTYNEQFF
CDR3 DNA: TGTGCCAGCAGCCCTTGGACAGGGACCTACAATGAGCAGTTCTTC
J gene: TRBJ2-1
D gene: TRBD1
clone size: few
V gene: TRBV6-5

CDR3 protein: CASSSHRGGNTEAFF
CDR3 DNA: TGTGCCAGCAGCTCCCACAGGGGGGGAAACACTGAAGCTTTCTTT
J gene: TRBJ1-1
D gene: TRBD1
clone size: many
V gene: TRBV7-2

CDR3 protein: CASSPTPRAAPNEQFF
CDR3 DNA: TGTGCCAGCAGCCCTACCCCCCGCGCGGCACCGAATGAGCAGTTCTTC
J gene: TRBJ2-1
D gene: -
clone size: -
V gene: TRBV12-3/TRBV12-4

CDR3 protein: CASSLSISRGYTF
CDR3 DNA: TGTGCCAGCAGTTTATCGATCTCGCGAGGCTACACCTTC
J gene: TRBJ1-2
D gene: -
clone size: few
V gene: TRBV27

CDR3 protein: CASSPDRQTGAQYF
CDR3 DNA: TGTGCCAGCAGCCCAGACCGCCAGACAGGGGCCCAGTACTTC
J gene: TRBJ2-5
D gene: TRBD1
clone size: -
V gene: TRBV7-2

CDR3 protein: CASRRSGTSGGPIRSYNEQFF
CDR3 DNA: TGTGCCAGCAGGAGATCCGGGACTAGCGGGGGTCCCATACGTTCCTACAATGAGCAGTTCTTC
J gene: TRBJ2-1
D gene: TRBD2
clone size: many
V gene: TRBV6-2/TRBV6-3

CDR3 protein: CASSPSGQLSGNTIYF
CDR3 DNA: TGTGCCAGCTCACCTTCGGGACAGCTCTCTGGAAACACCATATATTTT
J gene: TRBJ1-3
D gene: TRBD1
clone size: many
V gene: TRBV18

CDR3 protein: CSARDKITTDTQYF
CDR3 DNA: TGCAGTGCTAGAGATAAGATAACCACAGATACGCAGTATTTT
J gene: TRBJ2-3
D gene: -
clone size: few
V gene: TRBV20-1

CDR3 protein: CASSYSILAGVSSGEQFF
CDR3 DNA: TGTGCCAGCAGTTACTCGATTTTAGCGGGGGTGTCGTCCGGTGAGCAGTTCTTC
J gene: TRBJ2-1
D gene: TRBD2
clone size: -
V gene: TRBV6-5

CDR3 protein: CASSKPGGGTGELFF
CDR3 DNA: TGTGCCAGTAGCAAACCGGGGGGCGGGACCGGGGAGCTGTTTTTT
J gene: TRBJ2-2
D gene: -
clone size: few
V gene: TRBV19

CDR3 protein: CASSPSGQGRSPLHF
CDR3 DNA: TGTGCCAGCAGCCCCAGCGGACAGGGTCGATCACCCCTCCACTTT
J gene: TRBJ1-6
D gene: TRBD1
clone size: -
V gene: TRBV7-2

CDR3 protein: CSARAGYETDTQYF
CDR3 DNA: TGCAGTGCTAGAGCGGGGTATGAGACAGATACGCAGTATTTT
J gene: TRBJ2-3
D gene: -
clone size: -
V gene: TRBV20-1

CDR3 protein: CASSPLAGASSYNEQFF
CDR3 DNA: TGTGCCAGCAGTCCCCTGGCGGGGGCTAGCTCCTACAATGAGCAGTTCTTC
J gene: TRBJ2-1
D gene: -
clone size: -
V gene: TRBV12-3/TRBV12-4

CDR3 protein: CASTKYHTSQPQHF
CDR3 DNA: TGTGCCAGCACTAAGTATCATACGAGTCAGCCCCAGCATTTT
J gene: TRBJ1-5
D gene: -
clone size: -
V gene: TRBV11-1

CDR3 protein: CASSIVHGGEGSPLHF
CDR3 DNA: TGTGCCAGTAGTATAGTCCACGGCGGGGAAGGTTCACCCCTCCACTTT
J gene: TRBJ1-6
D gene: -
clone size: -
V gene: TRBV19

CDR3 protein: CASSLEGRGEQFF
CDR3 DNA: TGTGCCAGCAGCTTGGAGGGGAGGGGTGAGCAGTTCTTC
J gene: TRBJ2-1
D gene: TRBD2
clone size: few
V gene: TRBV5-6

CDR3 protein: CASSQSAEDRGSYEQYF
CDR3 DNA: TGCGCCAGCAGTCAATCGGCGGAGGACAGGGGGTCCTACGAGCAGTACTTC
J gene: TRBJ2-7
D gene: TRBD1
clone size: few
V gene: TRBV23-1

CDR3 protein: CASSDWDRVSDTQYF
CDR3 DNA: TGTGCCAGCAGTGACTGGGACAGGGTCTCAGATACGCAGTATTTT
J gene: TRBJ2-3
D gene: TRBD1
clone size: -
V gene: TRBV6-1

CDR3 protein: CASSLAGAYLDTQYF
CDR3 DNA: TGTGCCAGCAGCTTAGCGGGGGCCTACCTAGATACGCAGTATTTT
J gene: TRBJ2-3
D gene: -
clone size: many
V gene: TRBV7-2

CDR3 protein: CASSFQEVNTEAFF
CDR3 DNA: TGTGCCAGCAGTTTTCAGGAAGTGAACACTGAAGCTTTCTTT
J gene: TRBJ1-1
D gene: -
clone size: few
V gene: TRBV12-3/TRBV12-4